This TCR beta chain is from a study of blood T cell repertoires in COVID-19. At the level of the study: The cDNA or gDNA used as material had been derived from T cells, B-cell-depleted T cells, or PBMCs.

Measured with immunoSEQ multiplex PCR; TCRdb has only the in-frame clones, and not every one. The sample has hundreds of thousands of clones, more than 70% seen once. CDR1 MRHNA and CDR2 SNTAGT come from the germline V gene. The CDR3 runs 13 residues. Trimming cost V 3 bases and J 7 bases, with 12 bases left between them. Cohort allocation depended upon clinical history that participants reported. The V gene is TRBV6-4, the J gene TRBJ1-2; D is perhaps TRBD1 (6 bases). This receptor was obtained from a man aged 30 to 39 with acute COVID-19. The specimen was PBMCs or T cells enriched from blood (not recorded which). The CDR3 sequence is CASSETGRSGYTF. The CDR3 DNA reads TGTGCCAGCAGTGAAACAGGGCGGAGTGGCTACACCTTC.